This T cell receptor (beta chain) derives from a study of T cells after yellow fever vaccination. Findings and limits, study-wide: Though it reached lower strength, the secondary response hit its peak faster, day 5 versus 15. In FACS-sorted repertoires, abundant clonotypes from the bulk population could appear as contaminants. The CD4 compartment and the CD8 compartment contained a small share of clonotypes in common. The booster saw the reappearance of most primary-vaccination clones (roughly 96% CD4, 80% to 90% CD8).

TCRdb redid the calling of the 5' RACE reads with MiXCR, one entry per CDR3 protein. The data show a few hundred thousand distinct CDR3 sequences, 3.5% to 4.5% seen once. As regards this clonotype: Its specificity is unknown.

Sequencing used PBMCs, obtained 5 days after the yellow fever booster vaccination. The receptor's source is a man in his late teens or twenties who received the YFV17D yellow fever vaccine.

CDR3 coding DNA: TGTGCCAGCAGAGGTTCGGAGAATGAGCAGTTCTTC. Its protein is CASRGSENEQFF. This chain links TRBV27 with TRBJ2-1; D call uncertain. CDR1 is MNHEY, CDR2 SMNVEV, per germline (reference sequence). This CDR3 is 12 amino acids long. V dropped 6 bases and J dropped 7 bases, with 10 bases sitting between them.